This T cell receptor (beta chain) was identified during a study of OX40 agonist ivuxolimab in advanced cancers. Assay: immunoSEQ multiplex PCR; the TCRdb copy retains only in-frame clones and omits some. The table lists 66,000 or so clones, around 85% of them singletons. Points from the study as a whole: Both blood CD4+ and CD8+ T cells showed clonal growth by week 6 at 0.1 to 3.0 mg/kg. Normalized expansion of T-cell clones was also low for some nonresponders.

V was cut by 4 bases and J by 0 bases, with 11 bases left in between. This CDR3 contains 15 residues. Looked up from germline, CDR1 is SGDLS and CDR2 is YYNGEE. Note on this clone: As yet, its antigen is unknown.

No patient had autoimmune disease or received systemic immunosuppression. The sequence was obtained from an adult with an advanced solid tumor such as melanoma, head and neck, liver or kidney cancer. The chain uses TRBV9 and TRBJ1-5; D may be TRBD1 (5 bases). The sequencing here drew on CD4+ or CD8+ T cells sorted from blood, taken in a trial of the OX40 agonist ivuxolimab. CDR3 loop: CASSPQDTSNQPQHF. In DNA, the CDR3 is TGTGCCAGCAGCCCTCAGGACACTAGCAATCAGCCCCAGCATTTT.